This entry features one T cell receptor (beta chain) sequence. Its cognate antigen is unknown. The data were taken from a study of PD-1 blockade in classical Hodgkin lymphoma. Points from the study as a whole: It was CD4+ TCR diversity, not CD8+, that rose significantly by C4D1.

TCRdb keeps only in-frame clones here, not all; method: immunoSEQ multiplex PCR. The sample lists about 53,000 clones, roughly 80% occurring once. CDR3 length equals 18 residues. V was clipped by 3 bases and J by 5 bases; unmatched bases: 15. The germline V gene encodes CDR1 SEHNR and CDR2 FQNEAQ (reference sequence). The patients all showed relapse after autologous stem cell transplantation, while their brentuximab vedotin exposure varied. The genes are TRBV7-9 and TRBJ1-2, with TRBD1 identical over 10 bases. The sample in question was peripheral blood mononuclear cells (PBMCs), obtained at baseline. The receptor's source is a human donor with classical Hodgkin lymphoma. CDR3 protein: CASSFRSDRGSSFYGYTF. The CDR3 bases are TGTGCCAGCAGCTTCAGATCGGACAGGGGGAGTTCCTTTTATGGCTACACCTTC.